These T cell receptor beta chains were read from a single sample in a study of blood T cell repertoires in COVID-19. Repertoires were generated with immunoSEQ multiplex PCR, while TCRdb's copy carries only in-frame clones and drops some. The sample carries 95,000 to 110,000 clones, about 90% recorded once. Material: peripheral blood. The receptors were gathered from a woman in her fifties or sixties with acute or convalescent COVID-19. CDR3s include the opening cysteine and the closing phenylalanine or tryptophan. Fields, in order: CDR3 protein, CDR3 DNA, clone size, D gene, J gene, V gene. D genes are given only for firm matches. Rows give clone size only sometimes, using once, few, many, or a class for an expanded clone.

CDR3 protein: CASSPTGTGRPYGYTF
CDR3 DNA: TGTGCCAGCAGCCCCACCGGGACAGGGAGACCCTATGGCTACACCTTC
clone size: few
D gene: TRBD1
J gene: TRBJ1-2
V gene: TRBV3-1/TRBV3-2

CDR3 protein: CASSLEAFEDTIYF
CDR3 DNA: TGTGCCAGCAGCTTAGAGGCCTTTGAGGACACCATATATTTT
clone size: .
D gene: .
J gene: TRBJ1-3
V gene: TRBV7-8

CDR3 protein: CASKSAGGNYGYTF
CDR3 DNA: TGTGCCAGCAAGTCGGCAGGAGGAAACTATGGCTACACCTTC
clone size: few
D gene: .
J gene: TRBJ1-2
V gene: TRBV25-1

CDR3 protein: CASSPGTSGRGAETQYF
CDR3 DNA: TGTGCCAGCAGCCCAGGGACTAGCGGGAGAGGGGCCGAGACCCAGTACTTC
clone size: .
D gene: TRBD2
J gene: TRBJ2-5
V gene: TRBV5-4

CDR3 protein: CASSLGTGPYNEQFF
CDR3 DNA: TGTGCCAGCAGCTTAGGGACTGGACCGTACAATGAGCAGTTCTTC
clone size: .
D gene: .
J gene: TRBJ2-1
V gene: TRBV7-2

CDR3 protein: CACTTLTGLNTEAFF
CDR3 DNA: TGTGCCTGCACAACTTTGACAGGGTTGAACACTGAAGCTTTCTTT
clone size: .
D gene: TRBD1
J gene: TRBJ1-1
V gene: TRBV30

CDR3 protein: CASRTSGSNEQFF
CDR3 DNA: TGTGCCAGCAGAACGTCGGGTTCGAATGAGCAGTTCTTC
clone size: .
D gene: .
J gene: TRBJ2-1
V gene: TRBV12-3/TRBV12-4

CDR3 protein: CASRRTGDEAFF
CDR3 DNA: TGTGCCAGCCGCAGGACTGGGGATGAAGCTTTCTTT
clone size: few
D gene: .
J gene: TRBJ1-1
V gene: TRBV28

CDR3 protein: CASSYRTGLETNTQYF
CDR3 DNA: TGTGCCAGCAGTTACAGAACAGGGTTGGAGACAAATACGCAGTATTTT
clone size: .
D gene: .
J gene: TRBJ2-3
V gene: TRBV6-5

CDR3 protein: CASSREPYGYTF
CDR3 DNA: TGTGCCAGCTCCCGGGAGCCCTATGGCTACACCTTC
clone size: .
D gene: .
J gene: TRBJ1-2
V gene: TRBV6-5

CDR3 protein: CASSIGYEQYF
CDR3 DNA: TGTGCCAGCAGTATCGGCTACGAGCAGTACTTC
clone size: .
D gene: .
J gene: TRBJ2-7
V gene: TRBV28

CDR3 protein: CASSSGVGGELFF
CDR3 DNA: TGTGCCAGCAGCTCGGGAGTTGGCGGGGAGCTGTTTTTT
clone size: .
D gene: .
J gene: TRBJ2-2
V gene: TRBV7-6

CDR3 protein: CARSLVIARASGSMTNNEQFF
CDR3 DNA: TGTGCCAGAAGCTTGGTGATAGCGCGCGCTAGCGGGAGCATGACGAACAATGAGCAGTTCTTC
clone size: once
D gene: TRBD2
J gene: TRBJ2-1
V gene: TRBV5-3

CDR3 protein: CASRKRISTDTQYF
CDR3 DNA: TGCGCCAGCAGGAAGAGAATTAGCACAGATACGCAGTATTTT
clone size: .
D gene: .
J gene: TRBJ2-3
V gene: TRBV10-1

CDR3 protein: CASSSGLAGVGEQFF
CDR3 DNA: TGTGCCAGCAGCTCGGGACTAGCGGGAGTAGGTGAGCAGTTCTTC
clone size: .
D gene: TRBD2
J gene: TRBJ2-1
V gene: TRBV7-3

CDR3 protein: CASSGLMTGTGNTIYF
CDR3 DNA: TGTGCCAGCAGTGGCCTAATGACAGGGACTGGAAACACCATATATTTT
clone size: .
D gene: TRBD1
J gene: TRBJ1-3
V gene: TRBV25-1

CDR3 protein: CAISDGGAYNEQFF
CDR3 DNA: TGTGCCATCAGTGATGGGGGGGCCTACAATGAGCAGTTCTTC
clone size: .
D gene: TRBD2
J gene: TRBJ2-1
V gene: TRBV10-3

CDR3 protein: CASSVGTGVGQPQHF
CDR3 DNA: TGTGCCAGCAGCGTAGGGACAGGGGTCGGGCAGCCCCAGCATTTT
clone size: .
D gene: TRBD1
J gene: TRBJ1-5
V gene: TRBV9

CDR3 protein: CASSYGAGGGEKLFF
CDR3 DNA: TGTGCCAGCAGTTACGGGGCAGGGGGCGGTGAAAAACTGTTTTTT
clone size: .
D gene: TRBD1
J gene: TRBJ1-4
V gene: TRBV6-5

CDR3 protein: CASSQGGTEAFF
CDR3 DNA: TGTGCCAGCAGTCAGGGGGGCACTGAAGCTTTCTTT
clone size: once
D gene: TRBD1
J gene: TRBJ1-1
V gene: TRBV2

CDR3 protein: CASTLGDVNQPQHF
CDR3 DNA: TGTGCCAGCACCCTCGGGGATGTCAATCAGCCCCAGCATTTT
clone size: .
D gene: .
J gene: TRBJ1-5
V gene: TRBV6-5

CDR3 protein: CASSLGTRSYEQYF
CDR3 DNA: TGTGCCAGCAGTTTGGGGACTAGATCCTACGAGCAGTACTTC
clone size: .
D gene: TRBD2
J gene: TRBJ2-7
V gene: TRBV6-5

CDR3 protein: CASSYLTGMTEAFF
CDR3 DNA: TGTGCCAGCAGTTACCTGACAGGGATGACTGAAGCTTTCTTT
clone size: once
D gene: TRBD1
J gene: TRBJ1-1
V gene: TRBV27

CDR3 protein: CASTVGLAGVTGELFF
CDR3 DNA: TGTGCCAGCACCGTGGGGTTAGCGGGAGTGACCGGGGAGCTGTTTTTT
clone size: .
D gene: TRBD2
J gene: TRBJ2-2
V gene: TRBV2

CDR3 protein: CASRPGTGGFYGYTF
CDR3 DNA: TGTGCCAGCAGACCCGGGACAGGGGGCTTCTATGGCTACACCTTC
clone size: .
D gene: TRBD1
J gene: TRBJ1-2
V gene: TRBV28

CDR3 protein: CASSIGGGQIGTEAFF
CDR3 DNA: TGTGCCAGTAGTATCGGCGGGGGGCAGATCGGGACTGAAGCTTTCTTT
clone size: .
D gene: .
J gene: TRBJ1-1
V gene: TRBV19

CDR3 protein: CASSQVSGRARAGELFF
CDR3 DNA: TGTGCCAGCAGCCAGGTTAGCGGGAGGGCCAGAGCCGGGGAGCTGTTTTTT
clone size: .
D gene: TRBD2
J gene: TRBJ2-2
V gene: TRBV3-1/TRBV3-2

CDR3 protein: CASSQVPSPGSTDTQYF
CDR3 DNA: TGCGCCAGCAGCCAAGTCCCCTCACCGGGGAGCACAGATACGCAGTATTTT
clone size: .
D gene: .
J gene: TRBJ2-3
V gene: TRBV4-1

CDR3 protein: CSASWTSGVYEQYF
CDR3 DNA: TGCAGTGCTAGTTGGACTAGCGGGGTTTACGAGCAGTACTTC
clone size: .
D gene: TRBD2
J gene: TRBJ2-7
V gene: TRBV20-1

CDR3 protein: CAWSVLGRVNEQFF
CDR3 DNA: TGTGCCTGGAGTGTACTCGGGAGAGTGAACGAGCAGTTCTTC
clone size: .
D gene: .
J gene: TRBJ2-1
V gene: TRBV30

CDR3 protein: CASSPQTGVGAGYTF
CDR3 DNA: TGTGCCAGCAGTCCCCAGACAGGGGTGGGGGCAGGCTACACCTTC
clone size: .
D gene: TRBD1
J gene: TRBJ1-2
V gene: TRBV27

CDR3 protein: CASSLQADGYTF
CDR3 DNA: TGCGCCAGCAGCTTGCAGGCAGATGGCTACACCTTC
clone size: .
D gene: .
J gene: TRBJ1-2
V gene: TRBV5-1

CDR3 protein: CASSMVTGAPVGLQFF
CDR3 DNA: TGTGCCAGCAGCATGGTGACAGGGGCCCCCGTGGGACTACAGTTCTTC
clone size: .
D gene: .
J gene: TRBJ2-1
V gene: TRBV11-2

CDR3 protein: CASSPHGTRTGTNTEAFF
CDR3 DNA: TGTGCCAGCAGCCCCCACGGAACCCGGACAGGGACGAACACTGAAGCTTTCTTT
clone size: .
D gene: TRBD1
J gene: TRBJ1-1
V gene: TRBV27

CDR3 protein: CASSQGEGLHEQYF
CDR3 DNA: TGTGCCAGCAGCCAAGGGGAGGGCCTCCACGAGCAGTACTTC
clone size: .
D gene: TRBD2
J gene: TRBJ2-7
V gene: TRBV3-1/TRBV3-2

CDR3 protein: CASSLQGYGYTF
CDR3 DNA: TGTGCCAGTAGTCTTCAGGGTTATGGCTACACCTTC
clone size: .
D gene: .
J gene: TRBJ1-2
V gene: TRBV19

CDR3 protein: CASGGLGPTGELFF
CDR3 DNA: TGTGCCAGTGGGGGACTAGGCCCGACCGGGGAGCTGTTTTTT
clone size: .
D gene: TRBD2
J gene: TRBJ2-2
V gene: TRBV19

CDR3 protein: CASSYLGEGSGYTF
CDR3 DNA: TGCGCCAGCAGCTATCTGGGGGAGGGCTCTGGCTACACCTTC
clone size: few
D gene: .
J gene: TRBJ1-2
V gene: TRBV5-1

CDR3 protein: CASSPSGSRGTGELFF
CDR3 DNA: TGCGCCAGCAGCCCGAGCGGGAGTAGAGGCACCGGGGAGCTGTTTTTT
clone size: .
D gene: TRBD2
J gene: TRBJ2-2
V gene: TRBV5-1

CDR3 protein: CASSSKELFSLHF
CDR3 DNA: TGTGCCAGCAGTTCAAAGGAACTATTCTCCCTCCACTTT
clone size: few
D gene: .
J gene: TRBJ1-6
V gene: TRBV12-3/TRBV12-4

CDR3 protein: CASSVTGVGEQYF
CDR3 DNA: TGTGCCAGCAGCGTGACGGGAGTGGGCGAGCAGTACTTC
clone size: .
D gene: .
J gene: TRBJ2-7
V gene: TRBV9

CDR3 protein: CASSRGLAGVTEQFF
CDR3 DNA: TGTGCCAGCAGTCGGGGACTAGCGGGAGTTACTGAGCAGTTCTTC
clone size: .
D gene: TRBD2
J gene: TRBJ2-1
V gene: TRBV7-9

CDR3 protein: CASSETGGWGYGYTF
CDR3 DNA: TGTGCCAGCAGTGAGACAGGGGGCTGGGGCTATGGCTACACCTTC
clone size: few
D gene: TRBD1
J gene: TRBJ1-2
V gene: TRBV2